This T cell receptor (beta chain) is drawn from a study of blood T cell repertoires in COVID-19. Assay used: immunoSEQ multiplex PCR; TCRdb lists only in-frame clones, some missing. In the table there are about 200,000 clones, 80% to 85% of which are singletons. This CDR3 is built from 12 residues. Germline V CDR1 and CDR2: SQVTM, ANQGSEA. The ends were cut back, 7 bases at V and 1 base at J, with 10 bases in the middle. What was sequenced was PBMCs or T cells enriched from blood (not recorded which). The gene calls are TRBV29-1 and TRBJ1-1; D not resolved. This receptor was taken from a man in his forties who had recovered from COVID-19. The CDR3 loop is CSGAAGNTEAFF. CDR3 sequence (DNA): TGCAGCGGCGCCGCAGGGAACACTGAAGCTTTCTTT. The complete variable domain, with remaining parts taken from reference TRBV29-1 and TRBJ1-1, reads SAVISQKPSRDICQRGTSLTIQCQVDSQVTMMFWYRQQPGQSLTLIATANQGSEATYESGFVIDKFPISRPNLTFSTLTVSNMSPEDSSIYLCSGAAGNTEAFFGQGTRLTVV.